Below, 30 T cell receptor beta chains from the same sample are listed, as sequenced in a study of stem cell transplantation in POMP-related autoinflammatory disease (dated by TCRdb to the early 2020s). Interpreted using the paper, the time point label stands for: after hematopoietic stem cell transplant. Libraries came from the immunoSEQ multiplex PCR assay. The table was pulled from immuneACCESS by TCRdb, which kept in-frame rearrangements only. Such tables lose some clones; where checked, under half of the loss comes from unresolved V genes, and the rest has no known cause. The sample table shows 9,900 or so clones, and 70% to 80% are seen once. Together, the top ten hold approximately 4.5% of the sample. The sample in question was CD4+ T cells from PBMCs, obtained after stem cell transplantation. Every receptor here comes from a human patient with POMP-related autoinflammation and immune dysregulation (PRAID). Some T cells seen after a transplant may have their origin in the graft donor.

This clone was counted a few times. The gene calls are TRBV10-3 and TRBJ1-1; perhaps TRBD1 as D (5 bases). V lost 5 bases, J lost 3 bases, and 19 bases lay in between. In germline, CDR1 is ENHRY, CDR2 SYGVKD. The CDR3 totals 16 residues. Here the CDR3 reads CAISLMLGLTDTEAFF. CDR3 DNA sequence: TGTGCCATCAGTTTAATGCTTGGACTGACAGACACTGAAGCTTTCTTT.

This clone came up once. This chain links TRBV10-3 with TRBJ1-3, with D unclear. Germline V CDR1 and CDR2: ENHRY, SYGVKD. V lost 6 bases and J lost 4, with 13 bases in between. The CDR3 loop spans 14 amino acids. CDR3: CAIRPKGPGNTIYF. In DNA, the CDR3 is TGTGCCATCAGGCCAAAAGGGCCAGGAAACACCATATATTTT.

This clone is a singleton in its sample. The chain is built from TRBV19 and TRBJ2-6; TRBD1 aligns across 7 bases. The V segment lost 4 bases and the J segment 2 bases; nucleotides outside the gene matches: 5. The CDR3 runs 16 residues. Germline lookup yields CDR1 LNHDA and CDR2 SQIVND (reference sequence). The CDR3 DNA is TGTGCCAGTAGTACCACAGGGGATACTGGGGCCAACGTCCTGACTTTC. This translates into CASSTTGDTGANVLTF.

The chain combines TRBV3-1 (or the pseudogene TRBV3-2) with TRBJ2-1; no reliable D call. The germline V gene has CDR1 LGHDT and CDR2 YNNKEL (reference sequence). CDR3 length equals 9 residues. Deletions cut 11 bases from V and 15 bases from J, with 14 bases between. The CDR3 region is CAPRTPPFF. The CDR3 coding sequence is TGTGCCCCAAGGACCCCCCCGTTCTTC.

This chain joins TRBV5-5 and TRBJ1-1; 8 bases line up with TRBD1. The CDR3 runs to 14 residues. CDR1 and CDR2 (germline): SGHKS, YYEKEE (reference sequence). J gave up 4 bases and V 4 bases, and 6 bases lay outside the gene matches. This CDR3 is CASSVIDRGTEAFF. The CDR3 DNA follows: TGTGCCAGCAGCGTCATCGACAGGGGCACTGAAGCTTTCTTT.

V usage is TRBV7-3 and J usage is TRBJ1-2; unclear D gene. Trimming stripped 5 bases from V and 8 bases from J, with 6 bases between. The CDR3 has 10 residues. CDR1 is SGHTA and CDR2 is FQGTGA in the germline V gene. CDR3 in DNA: TGTGCCAGCAGCCCCTGGGGCTACACCTTC. It encodes CASSPWGYTF. The full variable domain, with the rest looked up from reference TRBV7-3 and TRBJ1-2, is GAGVSQTPSNKVTEKGKYVELRCDPISGHTALYWYRQSLGQGPEFLIYFQGTGAADDSGLPNDRFFAVRPEGSVSTLKIQRTERGDSAVYLCASSPWGYTFGSGTRLTVV.

This clone was seen a handful of times. V gene TRBV10-3 combines with J gene TRBJ1-1, with no clear D. The CDR3 sequence is 12 residues long. The germline CDR1 and CDR2 sequences are ENHRY and SYGVKD. V dropped 3 bases and J dropped 1 base, with 3 bases sitting between them. In DNA, the CDR3 is TGTGCCATCAGTGAAAAGAACACTGAAGCTTTCTTT. Translation gives CAISEKNTEAFF.

The rearrangement joins TRBV28 to TRBJ2-7, with D possibly being TRBD2 (5 bases). V lost 3 bases to trimming and J lost 4 bases, with 13 bases between them. The CDR3 is made up of 14 amino acids. The germline CDR1 and CDR2 sequences are MDHEN and SYDVKM. The DNA for the CDR3 is TGTGCCAGCAGTTTCTGGTTTGGGGAGTACGAGCAGTACTTC. Translating gives CASSFWFGEYEQYF.

The rearrangement uses TRBV5-5 and TRBJ1-1; TRBD1 aligns across 12 bases. The CDR3 runs to 15 residues. CDR1 SGHKS and CDR2 YYEKEE come from the germline V gene (reference sequence). V lost 5 bases, J lost 7 bases, and 9 bases stayed unmatched. CDR3 in amino acids: CASRTSGTGGDEAFF. Here the CDR3 DNA reads TGTGCCAGCAGAACTTCCGGGACAGGGGGCGATGAAGCTTTCTTT.

V is TRBV27 and J is TRBJ1-3; D unclear. Deletions cut 4 bases from V and 3 bases from J, with 13 bases between. Germline V CDR1 and CDR2: MNHEY, SMNVEV (reference sequence). This CDR3 region has 15 residues. CDR3 coding DNA: TGTGCCAGCAGTTCCCTCGCAGACTTTGGAAACACCATATATTTT. Encoded protein: CASSSLADFGNTIYF.

The chain links TRBV9 to TRBJ2-7; the match to TRBD1 covers 10 bases. Germline assignment: CDR1 SGDLS and CDR2 YYNGEE. V lost 4 bases, J lost 1 base, and 5 bases stayed unmatched. CDR3 length: 15 residues. Here the CDR3 DNA reads TGTGCCAGCAGCCCCCGACAGGGGGCTTCCTACGAGCAGTACTTC. Encoded protein: CASSPRQGASYEQYF.

The chain employs TRBV5-6 and TRBJ2-2; no firm D call. V lost 4 bases and J 7 bases, leaving 8 bases between the germline ends. The length of the CDR3 is 12 residues. Germline V gene data show CDR1 as SGHDT and CDR2 as YYEEEE. The CDR3 reads CASSAPIGELFF. The CDR3 bases are TGTGCCAGCAGCGCCCCAATCGGGGAGCTGTTTTTT.

J is TRBJ2-5 and V is TRBV13; D gene unclear. The CDR3 is 14 residues long. V shed 5 bases and J shed 4 bases, with 14 bases lying between them. Germline assignment: CDR1 PRHDT and CDR2 FYEKMQ (reference sequence). CDR3 sequence: CASSRLTGLETQYF. DNA of the CDR3: TGTGCCAGCAGCCGCTTGACGGGTCTAGAGACCCAGTACTTC.

V gene TRBV28 combines with J gene TRBJ1-1; D unclear. Trimming cost V 6 bases and J 1 base, with 3 bases left between them. Germline loops: CDR1 MDHEN, CDR2 SYDVKM. This CDR3 is 11 amino acids long. The CDR3 region has the DNA TGTGCCAGCAGACAGAACACTGAAGCTTTCTTT. It translates to CASRQNTEAFF.

The CDR3 is CASSSGSNQPQHF. The CDR3 DNA is TGTGCCAGCAGCTCGGGAAGTAATCAGCCCCAGCATTTT. The rearrangement uses TRBV7-9 and TRBJ1-5, with D unresolved. The ends were cut back, 4 bases at V and 4 bases at J, with 8 bases in the middle. Germline V gene data show CDR1 as SEHNR and CDR2 as FQNEAQ (reference sequence). The CDR3 is 13 amino acids.

V and J are TRBV4-2 and TRBJ2-1, with TRBD2 matching over 8 bases. Unmatched junction bases numbered 4, after V lost 1 base and J lost 5 bases. Germline V gives CDR1 LGHNA, CDR2 YNFKEQ. CDR3 length: 15 amino acids. CDR3 protein: CASSQGGLGDNEQFF. The DNA for the CDR3 is TGTGCCAGCAGCCAAGGGGGACTAGGGGACAATGAGCAGTTCTTC.

This sequence joins TRBV6-2 or TRBV6-3 and TRBJ2-1, with 12 bases that match TRBD2. The CDR3 runs to 17 residues. CDR1 is MNHEY, CDR2 SVGEGT, per germline. With 6 bases clipped from V and 9 bases from J, the junction kept 15 bases outside the gene matches. The CDR3 nucleotides are TGTGCCAGCAGCATACGGCCTAGCGGGAGGGCCGGGAGTGAGCAGTTCTTC. Protein sequence: CASSIRPSGRAGSEQFF.

The chain is built from TRBV30 and TRBJ2-3, with 13 nucleotides matching TRBD2. The length of the CDR3 is 14 residues. The V gene's germline CDR1 is GTSNPN and CDR2 SVGIG (reference sequence). Unmatched junction bases numbered 4, after V lost 3 bases and J lost 7 bases. The CDR3 nucleotides read TGTGCCTGGAGACTAGCGGGAGGGCCCAATACGCAGTATTTT. It specifies CAWRLAGGPNTQYF.

The CDR3 spells CASSWTGDNSPLHF. The CDR3 DNA reads as TGTGCCAGCAGCTGGACAGGGGATAATTCACCCCTCCACTTT. V and J are TRBV7-2 and TRBJ1-6, with 9 nucleotides matching TRBD1. This CDR3 has 14 residues. V lost 4 bases, J lost 5 bases, and 0 bases stayed unmatched. CDR1 is SGHTA, CDR2 FQGNSA, per germline. Full variable domain (outside the CDR3, taken from reference TRBV7-2 and TRBJ1-6): GAGVSQSPSNKVTEKGKDVELRCDPISGHTALYWYRQSLGQGLEFLIYFQGNSAPDKSGLPSDRFSAERTGGSVSTLTIQRTQQEDSAVYLCASSWTGDNSPLHFGNGTRLTVT.

The rearrangement links TRBV18 to TRBJ2-1; 13 positions agree with TRBD2. Losses at the gene ends were 2 bases for V and 8 bases for J; bases not matched to a gene: 3. This CDR3 contains 15 residues. The germline V gene has CDR1 KGHSH and CDR2 LQKENI. The CDR3 region is CASSPGLAGEDEQFF. The CDR3 nucleotides read TGTGCCAGCTCACCAGGACTAGCGGGAGAGGATGAGCAGTTCTTC.

CDR3 bases: TGTGCCAGCAGTGACAGGGTAGGGTATGGCTACACCTTC. Translating it yields CASSDRVGYGYTF. This chain links TRBV2 with TRBJ1-2, with D possibly TRBD1 on 5 matching bases. This CDR3 has 13 amino acids. V lost 3 bases and J 5 bases, leaving 10 bases between the germline ends. Germline CDR1 reads SNHLY; CDR2 reads FYNNEI.

The V gene is TRBV6-6, the J gene TRBJ1-1; the D is unclear. Germline V CDR1 and CDR2: MNHNY, SVGAGI (reference sequence). The CDR3 loop spans 12 amino acids. Trimming removed 8 bases at V and 5 bases at J, with 12 bases between. The CDR3 loop reads CASEKGMTEAFF. The CDR3 nucleotides are TGTGCCAGCGAAAAAGGAATGACTGAAGCTTTCTTT.

The chain links TRBV7-9 to TRBJ2-6; D is unresolved. With 5 bases removed from V and 0 bases from J, the gap between germline ends came to 8 bases. CDR3 size: 15 residues. Germline V gene lookup returns CDR1 SEHNR and CDR2 FQNEAQ (reference sequence). In nucleotides, the CDR3 is TGTGCCAGCAGCGCTAGGGCCTCTGGGGCCAACGTCCTGACTTTC. Protein sequence: CASSARASGANVLTF.

The V and J genes are TRBV24-1 and TRBJ2-1, with 10 bases identical to TRBD1. J gave up 4 bases and V 5 bases, and 10 bases lay outside the gene matches. This CDR3 has 17 amino acids. CDR1 and CDR2 (germline): KGHDR, SFDVKD. In DNA, the CDR3 is TGTGCCACCAGTGCTTTCCCGGGACAGGGGTCATACAATGAGCAGTTCTTC. This sequence encodes CATSAFPGQGSYNEQFF.

The chain employs TRBV29-1 and TRBJ1-5; 7 bases line up with TRBD1. The CDR3 has 14 amino acids. From germline, CDR1 is SQVTM and CDR2 ANQGSEA. The V segment lost 4 bases and the J segment 0 bases; nucleotides outside the gene matches: 3. The CDR3 coding sequence is TGCAGCGTTGGGGGACAGAATAGCAATCAGCCCCAGCATTTT. Translation gives CSVGGQNSNQPQHF. The full variable domain, with the rest looked up from reference TRBV29-1 and TRBJ1-5, is SAVISQKPSRDICQRGTSLTIQCQVDSQVTMMFWYRQQPGQSLTLIATANQGSEATYESGFVIDKFPISRPNLTFSTLTVSNMSPEDSSIYLCSVGGQNSNQPQHFGDGTRLSIL.

The genes are TRBV7-2 and TRBJ1-6; D remains ambiguous. The CDR3 consists of 15 residues. Germline loops: CDR1 SGHTA, CDR2 FQGNSA. V lost 5 bases, J lost 7 bases, and 15 bases lay in between. The CDR3 nucleotides are TGTGCCAGCAGCCTCGAGATACCGGGAAATTCACCCCTCCACTTT. Translated: CASSLEIPGNSPLHF.

V and J are TRBV18 and TRBJ2-5, with D unclear. This CDR3 is 14 amino acids long. Germline values: CDR1 KGHSH, CDR2 LQKENI. Trimming took 3 bases from V and 5 from J, leaving 13 bases between them. This CDR3 is CASSPSGAEETQYF. The CDR3 DNA sequence: TGTGCCAGCTCACCTTCGGGTGCCGAGGAGACCCAGTACTTC.

This sequence joins TRBV19 and TRBJ1-6, with a tentative D call TRBD1 (5 bases). Germline lookup yields CDR1 LNHDA and CDR2 SQIVND (reference sequence). There are 16 residues in the CDR3. The V gene lost 4 bases and the J gene lost 4 bases, with 14 bases spanning the gap. CDR3 in DNA: TGTGCCAGTAGTAGCCCCGAACGGGGGTATAATTCACCCCTCCACTTT. This encodes CASSSPERGYNSPLHF.

The CDR3 here is CASSPKGKVNTEAFF. The CDR3 coding sequence is TGTGCCAGCAGCCCGAAAGGGAAAGTGAACACTGAAGCTTTCTTT. The rearrangement joins TRBV7-9 to TRBJ1-1, with no clear D. Germline V gene data show CDR1 as SEHNR and CDR2 as FQNEAQ (reference sequence). Trimming removed 5 bases at V and 0 bases at J, with 13 bases between. This CDR3 is built from 15 residues.

The chain has TRBV9 and TRBJ2-5; D tentatively reads TRBD1 or TRBD2 (5 bases each). The CDR3 covers 11 residues. The germline V gene has CDR1 SGDLS and CDR2 YYNGEE. V gave up 3 bases and J gave up 5 bases, with 5 bases separating them. This CDR3 reads CASSGGETQYF. The CDR3 coding sequence is TGTGCCAGCAGCGGGGGGGAGACCCAGTACTTC.